These T cell receptor beta chains were read from a single sample in a study of cytomegalovirus exposure and HLA in healthy donors. Generated by immunoSEQ multiplex PCR, the TCRdb table keeps only in-frame clones and is missing some. The repertoire holds some 190,000 clones, with 8.5% to 10% as singletons. Source material: PBMCs. The receptor source for this set is a woman aged 25 to 39 in good health and CMV-seropositive. Both conserved end residues are part of each CDR3. Each record gives: CDR3 DNA, CDR3 protein, J gene, V gene, D gene, clone size, CDR3 length. The D gene is left open where the match is weak. Not every row has a clone size; where given, it reads once, few, many or a size class.

CDR3nt: TGTGCTAGTGGTCTAGGGGAAGGGACCTACGAGCAGTACTTC
CDR3aa: CASGLGEGTYEQYF
j_gene: TRBJ2-7
v_gene: TRBV12-5
d_gene: -
abundance: few
len: 14

CDR3nt: TGTGCCAGTAGCCCACTTTCCAGGGTCAAGTGGAGCAATCAGCCCCAGCATTTT
CDR3aa: CASSPLSRVKWSNQPQHF
j_gene: TRBJ1-5
v_gene: TRBV19
d_gene: -
abundance: -
len: 18

CDR3nt: TGTGCCAGCAGCCCGGTACTTTCAAGTCTCGCCTACGAGCAGTACTTC
CDR3aa: CASSPVLSSLAYEQYF
j_gene: TRBJ2-7
v_gene: TRBV9
d_gene: -
abundance: -
len: 16

CDR3nt: TGTGCCAGCAGCTTGGGGCGGAGGGGAGAGACCCAGTACTTC
CDR3aa: CASSLGRRGETQYF
j_gene: TRBJ2-5
v_gene: TRBV5-6
d_gene: -
abundance: -
len: 14

CDR3nt: TGTGCCAGCAGCTACGCGGGAGGGGGTATCTATGGCTACACCTTC
CDR3aa: CASSYAGGGIYGYTF
j_gene: TRBJ1-2
v_gene: TRBV11-2
d_gene: -
abundance: once
len: 15

CDR3nt: TGTGCCAGTAAGAGCGCCCTTGCGGCCGGGGAGCTGTTTTTT
CDR3aa: CASKSALAAGELFF
j_gene: TRBJ2-2
v_gene: TRBV19
d_gene: -
abundance: few
len: 14

CDR3nt: TGTGCCAGCAGTGGGCAGGGCTACGAGCAGTACTTC
CDR3aa: CASSGQGYEQYF
j_gene: TRBJ2-7
v_gene: TRBV25-1
d_gene: -
abundance: -
len: 12

CDR3nt: TGTGCCAGCTCCCACGGGACAGGGGGATCGAACACTGAAGCTTTCTTT
CDR3aa: CASSHGTGGSNTEAFF
j_gene: TRBJ1-1
v_gene: TRBV18
d_gene: TRBD1
abundance: -
len: 16

CDR3nt: TGTGCCATAGGGACAGGGCCCCTTGGGGACTATGGCTACACCTTC
CDR3aa: CAIGTGPLGDYGYTF
j_gene: TRBJ1-2
v_gene: TRBV10-3
d_gene: TRBD1
abundance: -
len: 15

CDR3nt: TGCGCCAGCAGCTTGACTACTAGCGGCTACAATGAGCAGTTCTTC
CDR3aa: CASSLTTSGYNEQFF
j_gene: TRBJ2-1
v_gene: TRBV5-1
d_gene: TRBD2
abundance: few
len: 15

CDR3nt: TGTGCCAGCAGTTACTCGAGCGGACAGCCCTATGGCTACACCTTC
CDR3aa: CASSYSSGQPYGYTF
j_gene: TRBJ1-2
v_gene: TRBV6-5
d_gene: -
abundance: -
len: 15

CDR3nt: TGCGCCAGCAGCCAAGAAATAGGGGGAGGGAGCCAAGAGACCCAGTACTTC
CDR3aa: CASSQEIGGGSQETQYF
j_gene: TRBJ2-5
v_gene: TRBV4-1
d_gene: -
abundance: few
len: 17

CDR3nt: TGTGCCTGGAGTGGGAGAAAGAGGGAGGGTCCCTATGGTAGAGAGACCCAGTACTTC
CDR3aa: CAWSGRKREGPYGRETQYF
j_gene: TRBJ2-5
v_gene: TRBV30
d_gene: TRBD2
abundance: -
len: 19

CDR3nt: TGTGCCAGAAGCTACAGAGACATGGACTACGAGCAGTACTTC
CDR3aa: CARSYRDMDYEQYF
j_gene: TRBJ2-7
v_gene: TRBV5-3
d_gene: -
abundance: -
len: 14

CDR3nt: TGCGCCAGCAGCCAAACTTCAGGGGCAGAAAGCTCCTACAATGAGCAGTTCTTC
CDR3aa: CASSQTSGAESSYNEQFF
j_gene: TRBJ2-1
v_gene: TRBV5-1
d_gene: -
abundance: few
len: 18

CDR3nt: TGTGCCAGCAGCGTAGGTACAGCCCAGCCCCAGCATTTT
CDR3aa: CASSVGTAQPQHF
j_gene: TRBJ1-5
v_gene: TRBV9
d_gene: -
abundance: few
len: 13

CDR3nt: TGTGCCAGCAGTCAGACTAGCGGGAGCACAGATACGCAGTATTTT
CDR3aa: CASSQTSGSTDTQYF
j_gene: TRBJ2-3
v_gene: TRBV6-4
d_gene: TRBD2
abundance: few
len: 15

CDR3nt: TGTGCCAGCAGTTACCTACCCGGAACAGGGGCTGAGGCTTTCTTT
CDR3aa: CASSYLPGTGAEAFF
j_gene: TRBJ1-1
v_gene: TRBV6-5
d_gene: TRBD1
abundance: -
len: 15

CDR3nt: TGTGCCACCGATTCAGATAGCAATCAGCCCCAGCATTTT
CDR3aa: CATDSDSNQPQHF
j_gene: TRBJ1-5
v_gene: TRBV28
d_gene: -
abundance: -
len: 13

CDR3nt: TGTGCCAGCAGTTTTAATTCCCACACTGAGCAGTTCTTC
CDR3aa: CASSFNSHTEQFF
j_gene: TRBJ2-1
v_gene: TRBV27
d_gene: -
abundance: -
len: 13

CDR3nt: TGTGCCAGCAGCAACCACCCGACAGGGGCTCACTATGGCTACACCTTC
CDR3aa: CASSNHPTGAHYGYTF
j_gene: TRBJ1-2
v_gene: TRBV9
d_gene: TRBD1
abundance: few
len: 16

CDR3nt: TGCAGCGTTTTCCCTCTAGCGGACCAAGAGACCCAGTACTTC
CDR3aa: CSVFPLADQETQYF
j_gene: TRBJ2-5
v_gene: TRBV29-1
d_gene: TRBD2
abundance: -
len: 14

CDR3nt: TGTGCCAGCAGTGAAAACGGTCCAGGGATGGGGGAGACCCAGTACTTC
CDR3aa: CASSENGPGMGETQYF
j_gene: TRBJ2-5
v_gene: TRBV6-1
d_gene: -
abundance: few
len: 16

CDR3nt: TGTGCCAGCAGCGTAAGACTAGCGGGAGGAGAGACCCAGTACTTC
CDR3aa: CASSVRLAGGETQYF
j_gene: TRBJ2-5
v_gene: TRBV9
d_gene: TRBD2
abundance: -
len: 15